Listed here are 11 T cell receptor beta chains from one sample, sequenced in a study of T cell responses to AZD1222 COVID-19 vaccine. TCRdb's copy holds only in-frame clones and misses some; the assay was immunoSEQ multiplex PCR. Found here are approximately 100,000 clones, 75% to 95% of them singletons; the top ten hold approximately 1.2%. The sample in question was peripheral blood, obtained on day 0 of AZD1222 vaccination. These receptors were obtained from an adult in good health.

The chain links TRBV7-9 to TRBJ2-1, with 10 bases identical to TRBD2. The CDR3 covers 15 residues. J gave up 4 bases and V 5 bases, and 5 bases lay outside the gene matches. Looked up from germline, CDR1 is SEHNR and CDR2 is FQNEAQ (reference sequence). As DNA, the CDR3 is TGTGCCAGCAGCCCAGGGACTAGCGAGTACAATGAGCAGTTCTTC. It yields the protein CASSPGTSEYNEQFF. Full variable domain (missing parts from reference TRBV7-9 and TRBJ2-1): DTGVSQNPRHKITKRGQNVTFRCDPISEHNRLYWYRQTLGQGPEFLTYFQNEAQLEKSRLLSDRFSAERPKGSFSTLEIQRTEQGDSAMYLCASSPGTSEYNEQFFGPGTRLTVL.

The chain links TRBV30 to TRBJ2-3, with unresolved D. Deletions cut 4 bases from V and 0 bases from J, with 8 bases between. The CDR3 sequence is 13 residues long. Germline V gene sequence: CDR1 GTSNPN, CDR2 SVGIG (reference sequence). The CDR3 protein is CAWNGLSTDTQYF. CDR3 coding DNA: TGTGCCTGGAACGGTCTGAGCACAGATACGCAGTATTTT.

This chain connects TRBV7-9 to TRBJ2-3, with 12 nucleotides matching TRBD2. Germline values: CDR1 SEHNR, CDR2 FQNEAQ (reference sequence). The length of the CDR3 is 16 residues. Germline trimming cut 5 bases from V and 1 base from J; bases unmatched to any gene: 4. This CDR3 is CASSLGTSGRTDTQYF. The DNA for the CDR3 is TGTGCCAGCAGCCTCGGGACTAGCGGGCGCACAGATACGCAGTATTTT.

This clone was seen a single time. The gene calls are TRBV5-6 and TRBJ1-4; D might be TRBD1 (5 bases). CDR1 SGHDT and CDR2 YYEEEE come from the germline V gene. The CDR3 runs 14 residues. V lost 1 base and J lost 2, with 6 bases in between. CDR3 amino acids: CASSLTGTNEKLFF. CDR3 in DNA: TGTGCCAGCAGCTTGACAGGCACTAATGAAAAACTGTTTTTT.

V gene TRBV3-1 (or the pseudogene TRBV3-2) combines with J gene TRBJ2-3; TRBD1 is a possible D gene (7 bases). The CDR3 spans 16 residues. V lost 0 bases to trimming and J lost 3 bases, with 13 bases between them. Germline lookup yields CDR1 LGHDT and CDR2 YNNKEL (reference sequence). The CDR3 reads CASSQDWGDRTDTQYF. CDR3 in DNA: TGTGCCAGCAGCCAAGATTGGGGGGACAGAACAGATACGCAGTATTTT.

The rearrangement joins TRBV21-1 to TRBJ1-2. TRBV21-1 is a documented pseudogene. This CDR3 is 9 amino acids long. The CDR3 spells CASERGYTF. For the CDR3, the DNA is TGTGCCAGCGAGCGGGGCTACACCTTC.

The chain uses TRBV2 and TRBJ1-4; possible D gene TRBD1, 5 bases. Trimming pared 8 bases from V and 0 bases from J, leaving 10 bases between. From germline, CDR1 is SNHLY and CDR2 FYNNEI. The CDR3 consists of 14 residues. The CDR3 here is CASGAEATNEKLFF. Here the CDR3 DNA reads TGTGCCAGCGGGGCGGAAGCAACTAATGAAAAACTGTTTTTT.

The V gene is TRBV28, the J gene TRBJ2-2; D gene uncertain. From germline, CDR1 is MDHEN and CDR2 SYDVKM. V gave up 3 bases and J gave up 0 bases, with 8 bases separating them. The CDR3 runs to 15 residues. The CDR3 is CASSFGHSNTGELFF. DNA for the CDR3: TGTGCCAGCAGTTTTGGGCACTCGAACACCGGGGAGCTGTTTTTT.

The rearrangement uses TRBV13 and TRBJ2-7; no definite D call. Germline V gene lookup returns CDR1 PRHDT and CDR2 FYEKMQ (reference sequence). This CDR3 is 13 amino acids long. V was cut by 5 bases and J by 4 bases, with 12 bases left in between. The CDR3 loop reads CASSPPERYEQYF. The CDR3, as DNA: TGTGCCAGCAGCCCTCCAGAACGTTACGAGCAGTACTTC. The variable domain in full, completed from reference TRBV13 and TRBJ2-7, reads AAGVIQSPRHLIKEKRETATLKCYPIPRHDTVYWYQQGPGQDPQFLISFYEKMQSDKGSIPDRFSAQQFSDYHSELNMSSLELGDSALYFCASSPPERYEQYFGPGTRLTVT.

V usage is TRBV7-8 and J usage is TRBJ2-1; D may match TRBD1 or TRBD2 (5 bases each). The CDR3 length is 12 residues. The V gene lost 11 bases and the J gene lost 7 bases, with 15 bases spanning the gap. Per germline, CDR1 SGHVS and CDR2 FQNEAQ. This CDR3 is CAGGRMGNEQFF. The DNA for the CDR3 is TGTGCCGGGGGTAGGATGGGGAATGAGCAGTTCTTC.

V usage is TRBV5-1 and J usage is TRBJ1-4; D is perhaps TRBD1 (5 bases). The CDR3 is made up of 16 amino acids. Germline assignment: CDR1 SGHRS and CDR2 YFSETQ. Deletions cut 0 bases from V and 7 bases from J, with 16 bases between. The CDR3 DNA reads TGCGCCAGCAGCTTGGACCTCCCGGGACTCCCTGAAAAACTGTTTTTT. This codes for CASSLDLPGLPEKLFF.